This TCR beta chain was identified in a study of blood T cell repertoires in COVID-19. Across the study: There were acute and convalescent COVID-19 samples, and they came from the United States, Italy and Spain. Nucleic acid was either cDNA or gDNA, and it came from T cells, B-cell-depleted T cells, or PBMCs.

Per the germline V gene, CDR1 is SNHLY and CDR2 is FYNNEI. V was pared by 7 bases and J by 8 bases, with 12 bases of the junction left unmatched. This CDR3 has 14 residues. Authors' data handling: The authors estimated nucleated cell counts from reference gene primer amplification. The protocol was immunoSEQ multiplex PCR, while the TCRdb copy is restricted to in-frame clones and leaves out a portion. V, J and clone size reflect that table, while D and trimming were determined from the DNA. Counted here are about 140,000 clones, approximately 86% occurring once; the ten biggest clones make up approximately 5.4%.

The sequence was collected from a human donor in a cohort sampled during active COVID-19. Sequencing was carried out using peripheral blood. The V and J genes are TRBV2 and TRBJ1-2, with 8 bases matching TRBD1. The CDR3 bases are TGTGCCAGCACTGACGGACAGGGTGTAAGAGGCTACACCTTC. Protein sequence: CASTDGQGVRGYTF.